The clone carrying this T cell receptor beta chain was observed many times. Its cognate antigen is unknown. This sample's time point: newly diagnosed GD, antithyroid drugs for less than 3 months. Extracted PBMC RNA gave rise to the TCR library. Staff took around 8.6 milliliters of peripheral blood and put it into EDTA tubes. This sample was included in a study of regulatory T cells in long-lasting Graves disease. Overall study: The antithyroid drugs taken by newly diagnosed Graves' patients had been used for under 3 months.

General study findings and limits: TRBV28, TRBJ1-2 and TRBJ2-5 were favored in persistent disease.

According to the study, TCR beta libraries were built with iRepertoire HTBI primers and CDR3-region Arm-PCR. TCRdb recomputed calls from the multiplex PCR reads with MiXCR, one row per CDR3 protein. The sample consists of approximately 400,000 distinct CDR3 sequences, under 15% of them appearing once. The CDR3 contains 14 residues. V was trimmed by 3 bases and J by 7 bases, leaving 12 bases between them. Germline V gene sequence: CDR1 SNHLY, CDR2 FYNNEI. The same data also went into a second study, on T cells in Graves' hyperthyroidism and ophthalmopathy. In that study: The HTBI primer set served for first-round RT-PCR of the TCR CDR3.

Sequenced material: peripheral blood mononuclear cells (PBMCs), taken at new diagnosis, from a patient treated with antithyroid drugs. The chain recombines TRBV2 with TRBJ2-2, with D possibly TRBD1 on 5 matching bases. This receptor was taken from a woman in her twenties or thirties with Graves disease. CDR3 DNA: TGTGCCAGCAGTGACAGGGAAGCGATCGGGGAGCTGTTTTTT. Residues: CASSDREAIGELFF.